Here is one T cell receptor beta chain with its context. Antigen specificity is unknown. These data come from a study of human T cells and chemical hapten exposure. Study results and caveats: Expanded TCRs created a significantly greater count of big CDR3 similarity clusters than controls did.

CDR3 length: 14 amino acids. V trimming: 5 bases; J trimming: 3 bases; junction bases outside the gene matches: 6. As for time point: patch test 1, 2 weeks after DPC sensitization. Treatment noted: therapeutic diphenylcyclopropenone sensitization with weekly scalp DPC. MiXCR was run by TCRdb on the RACE reads, yielding one entry per CDR3 protein. Seen here are around 99,000 distinct CDR3 sequences, roughly 12% observed once, and the top ten hold roughly 2.1%. Sequenced here: whole blood, sampled in connection with sensitization to the hapten diphenylcyclopropenone (DPC). This TCR came from a woman aged 40 to 50 with alopecia areata. Some clones in this sample may be carry-over from other donors' samples. The chain carries TRBV12-3 or TRBV12-4 and TRBJ1-1, with 7 bases lining up with TRBD1. The CDR3 DNA reads as TGTGCCAGCAGTGCCCAGGGGGTGGACACTGAAGCTTTCTTT. Translation gives CASSAQGVDTEAFF.